These 11 T cell receptor beta chains were sequenced from one sample in a study of vaccination effects on CD4 cells after COVID-19 (dated 2022 in TCRdb). The library was generated by the immunoSEQ multiplex PCR assay. In its TCRdb copy, this immuneACCESS table keeps in-frame sequences only and misses some clones. Where compared with another copy, unresolved V genes explain less than half of these, and the others have no known cause. The sample table records around 40,000 clones; approximately 71% of these occur just once. The top ten hold 4% to 5% of the sample. After about 9 days of culture, CD4+ T cells were isolated with the EasySep CD4+ T cell isolation kit. Their recognized antigens are unknown. The sequencing used CD4+ T cells from PBMCs cultured without peptide, collected before COVID-19 vaccination. These receptors all come from a human donor who received a COVID-19 vaccine.

The V call is TRBV20-1, the J call TRBJ1-6, with a tentative D call TRBD1 (6 bases). Germline V gene sequence: CDR1 DFQATT, CDR2 SNEGSKA (reference sequence). CDR3 length equals 13 residues. V shed 3 bases and J shed 6 bases, with 9 bases lying between them. CDR3 nucleotides: TGCAGTGCTAGTAGGGGGGTTAATTCACCCCTCCACTTT. Protein product: CSASRGVNSPLHF.

The chain couples TRBV10-1 to TRBJ2-2; 10 nucleotides agree with TRBD2. CDR3 length: 15 amino acids. The germline V gene encodes CDR1 WNHNN and CDR2 SYGVQD (reference sequence). V dropped 3 bases and J dropped 4; count of bases not matched to a gene: 2. Here the CDR3 DNA reads TGCGCCAGCAGTGACTGGACTAGCGGCACCGGGGAGCTGTTTTTT. Translation: CASSDWTSGTGELFF.

This clone came up once. This chain joins TRBV2 and TRBJ2-7; no clear D gene. This CDR3 spans 12 amino acids. CDR1 is SNHLY, CDR2 FYNNEI, per germline. V was shortened by 3 bases and J by 1 base, with 4 bases between the two germline ends. CDR3 nucleotides: TGTGCCAGCAGTGATCAGTCCTACGAGCAGTACTTC. As protein: CASSDQSYEQYF.

This clone was detected only a few times. The CDR3 loop is CASSQGGGNTGELFF. The CDR3 DNA is TGTGCCAGCAGCCAAGGAGGGGGGAACACCGGGGAGCTGTTTTTT. This chain joins TRBV4-2 and TRBJ2-2, with D maybe TRBD1 (6 bases). Trimming shortened V by 1 base and J by 1 base, and 7 bases separated the two germline ends. Germline CDR1 and CDR2: LGHNA and YNFKEQ. The CDR3 is made up of 15 amino acids.

The chain carries TRBV7-9 and TRBJ1-1; tentative D call: TRBD1 (5 bases). Trimming took off 4 bases at V and 5 bases at J, with 23 bases between the two ends. This CDR3 contains 17 residues. CDR1 is SEHNR, CDR2 FQNEAQ, per germline (reference sequence). CDR3 amino acids: CASSSKKSDSLRTEAFF. The DNA for the CDR3 is TGTGCCAGCAGCTCCAAGAAGTCAGACAGCCTGAGGACTGAAGCTTTCTTT.

This chain joins TRBV5-1 and TRBJ2-3; 7 positions agree with TRBD1. CDR3 length: 14 amino acids. Germline V lookup: CDR1 SGHRS, CDR2 YFSETQ. Trimming removed 4 bases from V and 2 bases from J; junction bases left unmatched: 4. For the CDR3, the DNA is TGCGCCAGCAGCCCTGGACAGGTCACAGATACGCAGTATTTT. This translates into CASSPGQVTDTQYF.

This clone was seen only a few times. The chain employs TRBV6-4 and TRBJ2-1, with 9 positions matching TRBD2. Trimming cost V 4 bases and J 9 bases; bases outside gene matches: 13. CDR3 length: 16 amino acids. Per germline, CDR1 MRHNA and CDR2 SNTAGT. CDR3 DNA sequence: TGTGCCAGCAGTGCCCTTGCAGGTAGCGGGAGTAGTGAGCAGTTCTTC. The encoded protein is CASSALAGSGSSEQFF.

The chain joins TRBV19 to TRBJ1-3, with TRBD1 matching over 7 bases. Germline lookup yields CDR1 LNHDA and CDR2 SQIVND (reference sequence). The CDR3 extends over 15 amino acids. After removal of 6 bases from V and 3 bases from J, the junction contained 8 bases not matched to a gene. CDR3 region: CASRKTGNLGNTIYF. For the CDR3, the DNA is TGTGCCAGTAGGAAGACAGGGAACCTTGGAAACACCATATATTTT.

The genes are TRBV5-1 and TRBJ1-2; D perhaps matches TRBD1 (5 bases). CDR1 is SGHRS, CDR2 YFSETQ, per germline. V lost 4 bases and J 2 bases, leaving 9 bases between the germline ends. The CDR3 sequence is 13 residues long. The CDR3 reads CASSQDINYGYTF. Written as DNA, the CDR3 is TGCGCCAGCAGCCAGGACATAAACTATGGCTACACCTTC.

The rearrangement uses TRBV18 and TRBJ1-1; no definite D call. The CDR3 has 14 residues. CDR1 is KGHSH and CDR2 is LQKENI in the germline V gene. Deletions cut 2 bases from V and 1 base from J, with 8 bases between. CDR3 amino acids: CASSPIRENTEAFF. CDR3 nucleotides: TGTGCCAGCTCACCAATAAGGGAGAACACTGAAGCTTTCTTT. Full variable domain (missing parts from reference TRBV18 and TRBJ1-1): NAGVMQNPRHLVRRRGQEARLRCSPMKGHSHVYWYRQLPEEGLKFMVYLQKENIIDESGMPKERFSAEFPKEGPSILRIQQVVRGDSAAYFCASSPIRENTEAFFGQGTRLTVV.

The chain carries TRBV15 and TRBJ2-3, with D possibly matching TRBD2 (5 bases). The germline gives CDR1 LNHNV, CDR2 YYDKDF (reference sequence). Trimming took off 1 base at V and 0 bases at J, with 14 bases between the two ends. CDR3 size: 17 residues. The CDR3 region is CATSRVGGRFSTDTQYF. The CDR3 nucleotides are TGTGCCACCAGCAGAGTAGGCGGGCGTTTTAGCACAGATACGCAGTATTTT.